This TCR beta chain was profiled in a study of graft-versus-host responses after intestinal transplantation. About the study: Every recipient had anti-thymocyte globulin induction and roughly 3 years of tacrolimus plus steroids.

Whole-study findings and limits: Detected in recipient marrow were GvH clones, some of which were first observed in ileum or blood. Within allografts, high graft-versus-host to host-versus-graft clonal ratios were seen among patients with graft-donor T cell macrochimerism.

The germline V gene has CDR1 LGHNA and CDR2 YNFKEQ. There are 19 residues in the CDR3. The V and J ends lost 0 bases and 0 bases, in that order; junction bases with no gene match: 5. Concerning this clone: The antigen remains undetermined.

Clones were sequenced by immunoSEQ multiplex PCR, and TCRdb holds only the in-frame ones, with some missing. The sample records some 120,000 clones, approximately 94% being singletons. The chain recombines TRBV4-2 with TRBJ2-6; 10 bases are a match to TRBD1. The starting material was unstimulated CD4+ T cells sorted from spleen or lymph node cells, obtained before transplant. The origin of this receptor is a human donor who was the organ donor for an intestinal transplant. The CDR3 bases are TGTGCCAGCAGCCAAGATCCGACAGGGGGCTACTCTGGGGCCAACGTCCTGACTTTC. Its protein product is CASSQDPTGGYSGANVLTF.